Listed below are T cell receptor beta chains from one sample, sequenced in a study of naive and memory T cell subsets. TCRdb re-called the 5' RACE reads with MiXCR, one entry per CDR3 protein. The sample holds more than 20,000 distinct CDR3 sequences, roughly 23% seen once. All receptors come from a female donor in good health. CDR3s include the opening cysteine and the closing phenylalanine or tryptophan. The order of the fields is clone size, V gene, D gene, J gene, CDR3 protein, CDR3 DNA. A D gene is named only where the DNA matches it firmly. Only some rows state a clone size, as once, few, many or a class for expanded clones.

many	TRBV7-9	TRBD1	TRBJ1-4	CASSARTGTNEKLFF	TGTGCCAGCAGCGCAAGGACAGGAACTAATGAAAAACTGTTTTTT
.	TRBV10-3	.	TRBJ2-7	CAISDLATYEQYF	TGTGCCATCAGTGACTTAGCTACCTACGAGCAGTACTTC
.	TRBV6-5	.	TRBJ1-6	CASSYSPDGTPLHF	TGTGCCAGCAGTTACTCGCCAGACGGTACACCCCTCCACTTT
.	TRBV29-1	.	TRBJ1-5	CSVLTNSNQPQHF	TGCAGCGTTCTGACGAATAGCAATCAGCCCCAGCATTTT
many	TRBV5-7	TRBD1	TRBJ1-1	CASGAQHRGNTEAFF	TGTGCCAGCGGGGCTCAACACAGGGGGAACACTGAAGCTTTCTTT
.	TRBV20-1	.	TRBJ2-7	CSATPGHSYEQYF	TGCAGTGCGACCCCGGGTCACTCCTACGAGCAGTACTTC
many	TRBV19	.	TRBJ1-5	CASKTVMGNQPQHF	TGTGCCAGTAAGACAGTGATGGGCAATCAGCCCCAGCATTTT
.	TRBV29-1	.	TRBJ1-5	CSVGWGGQPQHF	TGCAGCGTTGGGTGGGGTGGTCAGCCCCAGCATTTT
few	TRBV5-1	TRBD1	TRBJ1-5	CASSLEGAQPQHF	TGCGCCAGCAGCTTGGAGGGGGCCCAGCCCCAGCATTTT
medium-sized	TRBV5-5	TRBD1	TRBJ1-1	CASSPGQANTEAFF	TGTGCCAGCAGCCCGGGACAGGCCAACACTGAAGCTTTCTTT
.	TRBV20-1	TRBD2	TRBJ2-3	CSARDRSGTSTDTQYF	TGCAGTGCTAGAGACCGCAGCGGGACTAGCACAGATACGCAGTATTTT
.	TRBV6-2/TRBV6-3	TRBD1	TRBJ1-5	CASSYPGQVAQHF	TGTGCCAGCAGTTACCCCGGACAGGTGGCCCAGCATTTT
few	TRBV6-5	TRBD2	TRBJ2-1	CASSYSVTSGEQFF	TGTGCCAGCAGTTACTCCGTGACTAGCGGAGAGCAGTTCTTC
.	TRBV7-9	.	TRBJ1-1	CASSRSKTEAFF	TGTGCCAGCAGCCGTAGCAAAACTGAAGCTTTCTTT
.	TRBV29-1	.	TRBJ2-2	CSVRSGELFF	TGCAGCGTTAGGTCCGGGGAGCTGTTTTTT
medium-sized	TRBV2	TRBD1	TRBJ2-3	CASRGRGLEDTQYF	TGTGCCAGCAGGGGCAGGGGGCTTGAAGATACGCAGTATTTT
few	TRBV10-3	TRBD1	TRBJ2-7	CAISESGQGAEEQYF	TGTGCCATCAGTGAGTCGGGACAGGGGGCTGAAGAGCAGTACTTC
many	TRBV3-1	.	TRBJ1-2	CASSQDQQGSYTF	TGTGCCAGCAGCCAAGACCAACAGGGAAGCTACACCTTC
once	TRBV5-1	.	TRBJ2-5	CASSLGGRPQETQYF	TGCGCCAGCAGCTTGGGGGGTAGGCCCCAAGAGACCCAGTACTTC
.	TRBV27	TRBD2	TRBJ2-7	CASRNSGLAVYEQYF	TGTGCCAGCAGGAACTCGGGACTAGCGGTATACGAGCAGTACTTC
few	TRBV20-1	TRBD1	TRBJ2-7	CSAREADRAYEQYF	TGCAGTGCTAGAGAAGCGGACAGGGCCTACGAGCAGTACTTC
.	TRBV20-1	TRBD2	TRBJ2-7	CSASEREPYEQYF	TGCAGTGCTAGTGAGCGGGAGCCCTACGAGCAGTACTTC
many	TRBV6-2/TRBV6-3	TRBD2	TRBJ2-4	CASSWSAGGQNIQYF	TGTGCCAGCAGTTGGTCCGCGGGAGGGCAAAACATTCAGTACTTC
.	TRBV6-6	TRBD1	TRBJ1-4	CASSHRQGVLGEKLFF	TGTGCCAGCAGCCACCGACAGGGGGTATTGGGTGAAAAACTGTTTTTT
many	TRBV20-1	.	TRBJ2-2	CSARTQGHTGELFF	TGCAGTGCTAGAACCCAGGGCCACACCGGGGAGCTGTTTTTT
many	TRBV20-1	.	TRBJ2-3	CSAFSGLSTDTQYF	TGCAGTGCTTTTAGCGGCCTAAGCACAGATACGCAGTATTTT
.	TRBV9	.	TRBJ2-1	CASSVQGWGVHEQFF	TGTGCCAGCAGCGTACAGGGGTGGGGGGTGCATGAGCAGTTCTTC
.	TRBV5-1	.	TRBJ2-3	CASSPPAGTDTQYF	TGCGCCAGCAGCCCTCCCGCTGGAACAGATACGCAGTATTTT
medium-sized	TRBV6-2/TRBV6-3	TRBD1	TRBJ2-1	CASSTPGGEAIYNEQFF	TGTGCCAGCAGTACCCCAGGGGGCGAGGCGATTTACAATGAGCAGTTCTTC
medium-sized	TRBV4-1	.	TRBJ2-1	CASSQYDWRELPNEQFF	TGCGCCAGCAGCCAGTACGACTGGCGGGAACTTCCCAATGAGCAGTTCTTC
many	TRBV20-1	TRBD2	TRBJ2-1	CSAIDRLAGGDEQFF	TGCAGTGCCATCGACCGACTAGCAGGCGGAGATGAGCAGTTCTTC
.	TRBV29-1	.	TRBJ1-1	CSDGIEAFF	TGCAGCGATGGGATTGAAGCTTTCTTT
.	TRBV10-3	.	TRBJ1-2	CAATDGQGGYTF	TGTGCCGCCACGGACGGCCAAGGGGGCTACACCTTC
.	TRBV29-1	.	TRBJ2-1	CSSRLPEKEDNEQFF	TGCAGCTCTCGATTACCCGAGAAGGAGGACAATGAGCAGTTCTTC
.	TRBV7-9	.	TRBJ2-7	CASSLVLDRTYEQYF	TGTGCCAGCAGCTTAGTTCTGGACAGAACCTACGAGCAGTACTTC
many	TRBV4-3	TRBD2	TRBJ2-7	CASSQVGGGPGEQYF	TGCGCCAGCAGCCAAGTGGGGGGAGGGCCGGGCGAGCAGTACTTC
.	TRBV29-1	TRBD1	TRBJ2-2	CSVPTGVTGELFF	TGCAGCGTCCCGACAGGGGTCACCGGGGAGCTGTTTTTT
.	TRBV20-1	.	TRBJ2-3	CSASPGATDTQYF	TGCAGTGCTAGCCCAGGAGCCACAGATACGCAGTATTTT
.	TRBV20-1	.	TRBJ1-6	CSARAGANNSPLHF	TGCAGTGCTAGAGCAGGGGCCAATAATTCACCCCTCCACTTT
many	TRBV6-1	TRBD1	TRBJ2-1	CASSRTGDPYNEQFF	TGTGCCAGCAGCAGGACAGGGGACCCCTACAATGAGCAGTTCTTC
few	TRBV29-1	TRBD1	TRBJ1-1	CSVERTGGLEAFF	TGCAGCGTTGAAAGGACAGGGGGACTTGAAGCTTTCTTT
many	TRBV11-2	TRBD2	TRBJ2-5	CASSLGLAGTYQETQYF	TGTGCCAGCAGCTTAGGCCTAGCGGGGACGTACCAAGAGACCCAGTACTTC
medium-sized	TRBV4-3	TRBD2	TRBJ2-7	CASSRSNPASGTTYEQYF	TGCGCCAGCAGCCGTTCCAACCCCGCTAGCGGGACGACCTACGAGCAGTACTTC
.	TRBV9	.	TRBJ2-7	CASSGGNSYEQYF	TGTGCCAGCAGCGGGGGTAACTCCTACGAGCAGTACTTC
many	TRBV20-1	.	TRBJ2-5	CSASRHGPWETQYF	TGCAGTGCTTCGCGACATGGACCTTGGGAGACCCAGTACTTC
.	TRBV5-1	TRBD1	TRBJ2-5	CASSIGGTGQETQYF	TGCGCCAGCAGCATCGGAGGGACAGGGCAAGAGACCCAGTACTTC
.	TRBV7-9	.	TRBJ1-1	CASSVGLVEAFF	TGTGCCAGCAGCGTCGGACTTGTAGAAGCTTTCTTT
medium-sized	TRBV7-2	TRBD1	TRBJ1-5	CASSHAGGDQPQHF	TGTGCCAGCAGCCACGCAGGGGGCGATCAGCCCCAGCATTTT
.	TRBV20-1	TRBD2	TRBJ2-2	CSASLGSGGAEELFF	TGCAGTGCTAGTCTCGGTAGCGGGGGGGCCGAGGAGCTGTTTTTT